The 6 T cell receptor beta chains below all came from one sample that was sequenced in a study of blood T cell repertoires in COVID-19. Clones were read by immunoSEQ multiplex PCR, and TCRdb kept only the in-frame ones, dropping some. The profile covers 95,000 to 110,000 clones, with over 60% appearing a single time and over 4% taken by the ten largest. Sequencing was carried out using peripheral blood. The source of these receptors is a man aged 70-80 years with acute or convalescent COVID-19.

This sequence joins TRBV19 and TRBJ2-2; maybe TRBD1 (6 bases). V gave up 6 bases and J gave up 0 bases, with 11 bases separating them. CDR3 length: 15 amino acids. Germline assignment: CDR1 LNHDA and CDR2 SQIVND (reference sequence). The chain's CDR3 is CASRLRGSNTGELFF. The CDR3, as DNA: TGTGCCAGTAGACTGAGGGGGTCGAACACCGGGGAGCTGTTTTTT.

V and J are TRBV6-5 and TRBJ1-2; D possibly corresponds to TRBD1 (6 bases). The CDR3 length is 14 residues. With 7 bases removed from V and 5 bases from J, the gap between germline ends came to 17 bases. CDR1 and CDR2 from the germline V gene are MNHEY and SVGAGI. CDR3 amino acids: CASTGTTPGYGYTF. CDR3 nucleotides: TGTGCCAGCACCGGGACAACTCCGGGGTATGGCTACACCTTC.

The chain carries TRBV2 and TRBJ2-4; TRBD2 might be the D (5 bases). V gave up 3 bases and J gave up 9 bases, with 15 bases separating them. The CDR3 totals 14 residues. Germline CDR1 is SNHLY and CDR2 is FYNNEI. The CDR3 nucleotides read TGTGCCAGCAGTGAGTCCGGTTCCCGGGGCATTCAGTACTTC. It yields the protein CASSESGSRGIQYF. The full variable domain, its missing parts supplied by reference TRBV2 and TRBJ2-4, is EPEVTQTPSHQVTQMGQEVILRCVPISNHLYFYWYRQILGQKVEFLVSFYNNEISEKSEIFDDQFSVERPDGSNFTLKIRSTKLEDSAMYFCASSESGSRGIQYFGAGTRLSVL.

The chain carries TRBV11-2 and TRBJ2-3, with D possibly matching TRBD2 (6 bases). The CDR3 runs to 14 residues. Per germline, CDR1 SGHAT and CDR2 FQNNGV. V lost 5 bases, J lost 0 bases, and 9 bases lay in between. CDR3 in DNA: TGTGCCAGCAGCATCCGGGGGAGCACAGATACGCAGTATTTT. This codes for CASSIRGSTDTQYF.

The V gene is TRBV2, the J gene TRBJ1-2; 8 nucleotides agree with TRBD1. The ends lost 7 bases at V and 7 bases at J; junction bases unmatched: 8. The length of the CDR3 is 13 residues. Germline CDR1 SNHLY, CDR2 FYNNEI. Written as DNA, the CDR3 is TGTGCCAGCACGGGGCAGGGGGCTGGTGGCTACACCTTC. Its protein is CASTGQGAGGYTF.

This clone was detected ten times or more. The J gene is TRBJ1-1, the V gene TRBV18; a weak D match, TRBD1 (5 bases). Per the germline V gene, CDR1 is KGHSH and CDR2 is LQKENI. The CDR3 is 15 amino acids. The V gene lost 1 base and the J gene lost 0 bases, with 9 bases spanning the gap. As DNA, the CDR3 is TGTGCCAGCTCACCACGACAGCGCATGAACACTGAAGCTTTCTTT. It yields the protein CASSPRQRMNTEAFF.